The 28 T cell receptor beta chains given below trace back to one sample, sequenced in a study of beta chain features in type 1 diabetes. No cognate antigen is known for these TCRs. Study results and caveats: There was a moderate but significant shortening of TCRB CDR3s in all four CD4+ subsets of Type 1 diabetes patients.

Expressed TCRB transcripts were sequenced because the entire RNA isolate underwent reverse transcription. The method was immunoSEQ multiplex PCR; TCRdb's version includes in-frame clones alone and lacks a portion of them. Among 17,000 or so clones, roughly three quarters were seen once, and the ten largest hold 0.79%. Sequenced material: stem cell memory CD4+ T cells from blood. These receptors were taken from a man aged 30-40 years with type 1 diabetes.

V and J are TRBV7-9 and TRBJ2-3; 9 bases are shared with TRBD1. CDR3 length equals 15 residues. Germline CDR1 SEHNR, CDR2 FQNEAQ (reference sequence). J was trimmed by 4 bases and V by 3 bases; bases with no gene match: 5. For the CDR3, the DNA is TGTGCCAGCAGCTTTGGGACAGGGTTTGCAGATACGCAGTATTTT. Translation gives CASSFGTGFADTQYF.

The DNA of the CDR3 is TGTGCCAGCAGCTCGGGGGGCAGGGGCTCACCCCTCCACTTT. Amino acid sequence: CASSSGGRGSPLHF. The gene calls are TRBV7-9 and TRBJ1-6, with TRBD1 as a possible D gene (6 bases). Trimming cost V 4 bases and J 10 bases, with 14 bases left between them. The CDR3 contains 14 residues. Germline loops: CDR1 SEHNR, CDR2 FQNEAQ (reference sequence).

Only a few counts were recorded for this clone. For the CDR3, the DNA is TGTGCCAGCAGTTTCTCGGCCCGCCGGAGGTCCAATGAGCAGTTCTTC. Protein: CASSFSARRRSNEQFF. This chain links TRBV28 with TRBJ2-1, with D perhaps matching TRBD2 (5 bases). Germline V gene data show CDR1 as MDHEN and CDR2 as SYDVKM. Trimming stripped 3 bases from V and 6 bases from J, with 18 bases between. The CDR3 is made up of 16 amino acids.

The V gene is TRBV7-3, the J gene TRBJ2-3, with TRBD2 matching over 14 bases. After removal of 5 bases from V and 3 bases from J, the junction contained 16 bases not matched to a gene. From germline, CDR1 is SGHTA and CDR2 FQGTGA. CDR3 size: 20 residues. As DNA, the CDR3 is TGTGCCAGCAGCCGGTCCCGACTAGCGGGGGGGAGATTCTCTACAGATACGCAGTATTTT. This encodes CASSRSRLAGGRFSTDTQYF.

In this sample, this clone turned up a few times. The gene calls are TRBV12-5 and TRBJ2-1; perhaps TRBD2 as D (6 bases). Per the germline V gene, CDR1 is LGHNT and CDR2 is FRNRAP. The CDR3 is made up of 17 amino acids. The V end lost 6 bases, the J end lost 7 bases, and 25 bases lay between the germline ends. This chain's CDR3 is CASGLARRGPPRNEQFF. In DNA form, the CDR3 reads TGTGCTAGTGGCCTGGCGCGGCGGGGCCCCCCACGGAATGAGCAGTTCTTC.

The V and J genes are TRBV27 and TRBJ2-7, with 8 bases that match TRBD1. The junction had 5 bases not matched to a gene; V was cut back by 0 bases and J by 1 base. The V gene's germline CDR1 is MNHEY and CDR2 SMNVEV (reference sequence). The CDR3 consists of 16 residues. Here the CDR3 DNA reads TGTGCCAGCAGTTTATCGTACAGGGGGTCGTCCTACGAGCAGTACTTC. Its translation is CASSLSYRGSSYEQYF.

The chain has TRBV23-1 and TRBJ1-5, with no clear D. TRBV23-1 is reported as an ORF; its role is uncertain. The CDR3 is made up of 14 amino acids. Between the trimmed V and J ends, which lost 0 bases and 9 bases, there was a span of 12 bases. The DNA of the CDR3 is TGCGCCAGCAGTCAATCGGGCCTTCCCCGGCCCCAGCATTTT. Amino acid sequence: CASSQSGLPRPQHF.

Here the CDR3 DNA reads TGTGCCAGCAGCGGTTTCTCAGGGGGCGTAGGATATTCACCCCTCCACTTT. This sequence encodes CASSGFSGGVGYSPLHF. The chain employs TRBV5-4 and TRBJ1-6; 8 bases match TRBD1. CDR1 is SGHNT and CDR2 is YYREEE in the germline V gene (reference sequence). Unmatched junction bases numbered 14, after V lost 4 bases and J lost 8 bases. The CDR3 is 17 amino acids.

This clone occurred a few times. The chain has TRBV9 and TRBJ2-1; 7 bases are a match to TRBD1. Germline trimming cut 4 bases from V and 4 bases from J; bases unmatched to any gene: 8. The CDR3 consists of 15 residues. Germline CDR1 SGDLS, CDR2 YYNGEE. CDR3 sequence: CASSPQTGSYNEQFF. The CDR3 DNA reads as TGTGCCAGCAGCCCGCAGACAGGGTCTTACAATGAGCAGTTCTTC.

This clone is medium-sized (0.01 to 0.1%). The gene calls are TRBV4-2 and TRBJ2-1, with TRBD1 matching 7 bases. The CDR3 sequence is 14 residues long. Per the germline V gene, CDR1 is LGHNA and CDR2 is YNFKEQ. Unmatched junction bases numbered 4, after V lost 5 bases and J lost 3 bases. CDR3 amino acids: CASSSGTVYNEQFF. The CDR3 bases are TGTGCCAGCAGCTCCGGGACAGTCTACAATGAGCAGTTCTTC.

V is TRBV18 and J is TRBJ2-7; 9 bases line up with TRBD1. The CDR3 is 15 residues long. With 5 bases clipped from V and 7 bases from J, the junction kept 12 bases outside the gene matches. Germline V gene sequence: CDR1 KGHSH, CDR2 LQKENI. The CDR3 protein is CASSVGTGRLEEQYF. In DNA, the CDR3 is TGTGCCAGCTCAGTCGGGACAGGGAGGTTGGAAGAGCAGTACTTC.

This clone was found once. As DNA, the CDR3 is TGTGCCAGCAGCAGAACCGGGTCTACGAAGAAAGCTTTCTTT. Protein sequence: CASSRTGSTKKAFF. J is TRBJ1-1 and V is TRBV2; D not certain. Deletions cut 6 bases from V and 9 bases from J, with 20 bases between. This CDR3 is 14 amino acids long. Per germline, CDR1 SNHLY and CDR2 FYNNEI.

CDR3 amino acids: CASSQLTVYEQYF. The CDR3 DNA reads as TGCGCCAGCAGTCAACTTACCGTCTACGAGCAGTACTTC. The rearrangement uses TRBV23-1 and TRBJ2-5; D not resolved. The J call is in doubt because the DNA end fits TRBJ2-7 better. TRBV23-1 is designated an ORF whose function remains uncertain. The length of the CDR3 is 13 residues.

This clone has just a few counts. The rearrangement links TRBV2 to TRBJ2-7; 8 nucleotides agree with TRBD2. In germline, CDR1 is SNHLY, CDR2 FYNNEI. Losses at the gene ends were 11 bases for V and 7 bases for J; bases not matched to a gene: 16. This CDR3 comprises 14 residues. CDR3 bases: TGTGCCTCGTCCGGGACTAGTCCGACGGGGGAGCAGTACTTC. It codes for CASSGTSPTGEQYF.

This clone is a singleton in its sample. Here the CDR3 reads CASSLWSLAGANTGELFF. CDR3 bases: TGTGCCAGCAGCTTATGGTCGCTAGCGGGGGCGAACACCGGGGAGCTGTTTTTT. The J gene is TRBJ2-2, the V gene TRBV11-2, with 10 bases fitting TRBD2. The V gene's germline CDR1 is SGHAT and CDR2 FQNNGV. This CDR3 contains 18 residues. After removal of 2 bases from V and 0 bases from J, the junction contained 6 bases not matched to a gene. The full variable domain, its missing parts supplied by reference TRBV11-2 and TRBJ2-2, is EAGVAQSPRYKIIEKRQSVAFWCNPISGHATLYWYQQILGQGPKLLIQFQNNGVVDDSQLPKDRFSAERLKGVDSTLKIQPAKLEDSAVYLCASSLWSLAGANTGELFFGEGSRLTVL.

This clone was recorded once. The rearrangement joins TRBV7-9 to TRBJ1-1, with D uncertain. Germline V gene data show CDR1 as SEHNR and CDR2 as FQNEAQ (reference sequence). Trimming removed 2 bases at V and 2 bases at J, with 12 bases between. The CDR3 consists of 15 residues. Written as DNA, the CDR3 is TGTGCCAGCAGCTTAAGTGCAGTAACCAACACTGAAGCTTTCTTT. Translating it yields CASSLSAVTNTEAFF.

The sample holds a few counts of this clone. J is TRBJ2-5 and V is TRBV9; a possible D gene is TRBD1 (6 bases). Trimming removed 0 bases from V and 1 base from J, with 10 bases in between. The CDR3 spans 15 residues. Looked up from germline, CDR1 is SGDLS and CDR2 is YYNGEE. CDR3 amino acids: CASSVGGGLQETQYF. The CDR3 DNA sequence: TGTGCCAGCAGCGTAGGTGGGGGCCTCCAAGAGACCCAGTACTTC.

The table lists this clone with a count of one. This chain connects TRBV7-9 to TRBJ1-4; D uncertain. The V end lost 1 base, the J end lost 2 bases, and 8 bases lay between the germline ends. The CDR3 covers 15 residues. Germline values: CDR1 SEHNR, CDR2 FQNEAQ (reference sequence). The CDR3 nucleotides are TGTGCCAGCAGCTTAGGTAGAGGGACTAATGAAAAACTGTTTTTT. It specifies CASSLGRGTNEKLFF.

The V and J genes are TRBV7-9 and TRBJ1-1, with D unclear. This CDR3 contains 13 residues. V was cut by 4 bases and J by 0 bases, with 6 bases left in between. CDR1 is SEHNR and CDR2 is FQNEAQ in the germline V gene (reference sequence). The CDR3 DNA follows: TGTGCCAGCAGCTATAACATGAACACTGAAGCTTTCTTT. Residues: CASSYNMNTEAFF.

The chain carries TRBV6-5 and TRBJ2-7; 7 bases are shared with TRBD1. Germline V lookup: CDR1 MNHEY, CDR2 SVGAGI. The V segment lost 5 bases and the J segment 3 bases; nucleotides outside the gene matches: 7. CDR3 length: 14 amino acids. This chain's CDR3 is CASSHGTERYEQYF. The DNA of the CDR3 is TGTGCCAGCAGTCACGGGACAGAACGCTACGAGCAGTACTTC.

This clone was found once. The chain carries TRBV6-5 and TRBJ1-5, with a tentative D call TRBD1 (6 bases). The CDR3 is 16 amino acids. CDR1 and CDR2 from the germline V gene are MNHEY and SVGAGI. Trimming shortened V by 0 bases and J by 4 bases, and 13 bases separated the two germline ends. Here the CDR3 DNA reads TGTGCCAGCAGTTACTCGAGGGGGGGAGGTAATCAGCCCCAGCATTTT. Its protein is CASSYSRGGGNQPQHF.

This clone was picked up a small number of times. V gene TRBV11-2 combines with J gene TRBJ2-7; D is possibly TRBD2 (5 bases). The V end lost 3 bases, the J end lost 12 bases, and 18 bases lay between the germline ends. The CDR3 is 13 amino acids. The V gene's germline CDR1 is SGHAT and CDR2 FQNNGV. This CDR3 is CASSLGNLGRRYF. The CDR3 nucleotides read TGTGCCAGCAGCTTGGGTAATCTAGGGAGACGGTACTTC.

The chain employs TRBV6-1 and TRBJ2-7; TRBD2 is a possible D gene (6 bases). The length of the CDR3 is 15 residues. Trimming cost V 5 bases and J 2 bases, with 16 bases left between them. Germline V lookup: CDR1 MNHNS, CDR2 SASEGT. CDR3 protein: CASSLPGGPAYEQYF. CDR3 nucleotides: TGTGCCAGCAGTCTACCCGGGGGTCCTGCCTACGAGCAGTACTTC.

In its sample, this clone was seen a few times. This rearrangement joins TRBV6-5 to TRBJ2-3; D is unresolved. There are 13 residues in the CDR3. Trimming removed 7 bases from V and 1 base from J, with 9 bases in between. CDR1 and CDR2 from the germline V gene are MNHEY and SVGAGI. CDR3 residues: CASTPPGTDTQYF. Here the CDR3 DNA reads TGTGCCAGCACTCCTCCAGGCACAGATACGCAGTATTTT.

The genes are TRBV7-8 and TRBJ2-5; D is unresolved. Germline loops: CDR1 SGHVS, CDR2 FQNEAQ. V dropped 3 bases and J dropped 5 bases, with 10 bases sitting between them. This CDR3 has 13 amino acids. The CDR3 sequence: CASSFGRTETQYF. Written as DNA, the CDR3 is TGTGCCAGCAGCTTTGGTAGAACGGAGACCCAGTACTTC. Full variable domain (missing parts from reference TRBV7-8 and TRBJ2-5): GAGVSQSPRYKVAKRGQDVALRCDPISGHVSLFWYQQALGQGPEFLTYFQNEAQLDKSGLPSDRFFAERPEGSVSTLKIQRTQQEDSAVYLCASSFGRTETQYFGPGTRLLVL.

The rearrangement joins TRBV19 to TRBJ1-6, with no clear D. The germline V and J ends were trimmed by 3 bases and 8 bases, with 8 bases remaining between them. The CDR3 covers 13 residues. CDR1 is LNHDA and CDR2 is SQIVND in the germline V gene (reference sequence). CDR3 amino acids: CASSIGWHSPLHF. CDR3 bases: TGTGCCAGTAGTATCGGGTGGCATTCACCCCTCCACTTT.

The table lists this clone with a count of one. The J gene is TRBJ2-3, the V gene TRBV29-1; TRBD2 matches 9 bases. Germline values: CDR1 SQVTM, CDR2 ANQGSEA. J was trimmed by 4 bases and V by 8 bases; bases with no gene match: 7. The CDR3 totals 13 residues. The CDR3 coding sequence is TGCAGCACTAGAGCGGGGGGCTCAGATACGCAGTATTTT. This codes for CSTRAGGSDTQYF.

The chain joins TRBV2 to TRBJ2-1, with 9 bases that match TRBD2. Per germline, CDR1 SNHLY and CDR2 FYNNEI. The CDR3 consists of 16 residues. Germline trimming cut 1 base from V and 2 bases from J; bases unmatched to any gene: 3. The CDR3 region has the DNA TGTGCCAGCAGTGAAGGGGCTAGCGGGGCCTACAATGAGCAGTTCTTC. It encodes CASSEGASGAYNEQFF.